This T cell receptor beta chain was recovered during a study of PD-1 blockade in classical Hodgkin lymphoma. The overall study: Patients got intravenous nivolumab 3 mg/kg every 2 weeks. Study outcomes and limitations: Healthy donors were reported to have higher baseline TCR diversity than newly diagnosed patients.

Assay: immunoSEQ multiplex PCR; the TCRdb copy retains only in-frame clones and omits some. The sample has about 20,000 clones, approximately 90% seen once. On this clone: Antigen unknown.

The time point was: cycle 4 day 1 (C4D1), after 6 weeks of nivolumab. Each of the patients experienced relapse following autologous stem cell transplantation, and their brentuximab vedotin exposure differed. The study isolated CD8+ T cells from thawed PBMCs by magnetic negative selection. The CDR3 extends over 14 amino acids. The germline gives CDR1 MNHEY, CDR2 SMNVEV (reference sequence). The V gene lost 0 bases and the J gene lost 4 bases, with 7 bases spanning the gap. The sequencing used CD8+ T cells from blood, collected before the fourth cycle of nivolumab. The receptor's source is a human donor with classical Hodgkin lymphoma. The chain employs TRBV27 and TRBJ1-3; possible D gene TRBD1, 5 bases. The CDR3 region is CASSLSSGGNTIYF. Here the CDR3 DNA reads TGTGCCAGCAGTTTATCATCAGGGGGAAACACCATATATTTT.